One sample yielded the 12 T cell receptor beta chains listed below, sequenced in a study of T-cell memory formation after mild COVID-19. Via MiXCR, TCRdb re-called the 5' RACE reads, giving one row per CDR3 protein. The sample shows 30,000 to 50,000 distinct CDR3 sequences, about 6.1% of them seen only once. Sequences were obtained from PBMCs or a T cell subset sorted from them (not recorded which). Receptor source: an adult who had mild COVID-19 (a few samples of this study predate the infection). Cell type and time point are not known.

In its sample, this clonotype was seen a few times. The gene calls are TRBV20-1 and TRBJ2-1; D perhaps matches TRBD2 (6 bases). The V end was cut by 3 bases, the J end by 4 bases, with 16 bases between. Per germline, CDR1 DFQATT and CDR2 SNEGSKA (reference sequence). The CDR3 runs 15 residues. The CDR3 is CSARDLGREYNEQFF. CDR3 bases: TGCAGTGCTAGGGATCTCGGGAGAGAATACAATGAGCAGTTCTTC.

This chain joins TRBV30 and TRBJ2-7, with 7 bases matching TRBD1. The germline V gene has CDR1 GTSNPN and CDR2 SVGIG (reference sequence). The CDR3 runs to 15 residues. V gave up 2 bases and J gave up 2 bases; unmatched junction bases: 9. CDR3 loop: CAWSFRGSPPYEQYF. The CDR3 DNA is TGTGCCTGGAGTTTCAGGGGGAGTCCGCCCTACGAGCAGTACTTC.

The CDR3 loop reads CSARSRPGLAMGDEQFF. In DNA, the CDR3 is TGCAGTGCTAGATCGCGCCCGGGACTAGCAATGGGGGATGAGCAGTTCTTC. The V gene is TRBV20-1, the J gene TRBJ2-1; 9 bases map to TRBD2. This CDR3 spans 17 amino acids. Germline V gene data show CDR1 as DFQATT and CDR2 as SNEGSKA (reference sequence). The V and J ends lost 2 bases and 8 bases, in that order; junction bases with no gene match: 16.

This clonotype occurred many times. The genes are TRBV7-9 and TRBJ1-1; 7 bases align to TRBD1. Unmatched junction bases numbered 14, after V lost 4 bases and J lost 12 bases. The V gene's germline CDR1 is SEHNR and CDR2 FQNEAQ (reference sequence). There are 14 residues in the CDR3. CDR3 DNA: TGTGCCAGCAGCTCCCCGGACAGGACCGCCGGAACTTTCTTT. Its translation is CASSSPDRTAGTFF.

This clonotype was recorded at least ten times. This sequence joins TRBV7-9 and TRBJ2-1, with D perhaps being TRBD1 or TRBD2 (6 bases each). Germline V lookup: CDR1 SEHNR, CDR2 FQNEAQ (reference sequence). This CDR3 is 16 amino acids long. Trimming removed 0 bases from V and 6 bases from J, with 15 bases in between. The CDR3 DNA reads TGTGCCAGCAGCTTAGCGCTAGCAGGGGAGGTCAATGAGCAGTTCTTC. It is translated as CASSLALAGEVNEQFF.

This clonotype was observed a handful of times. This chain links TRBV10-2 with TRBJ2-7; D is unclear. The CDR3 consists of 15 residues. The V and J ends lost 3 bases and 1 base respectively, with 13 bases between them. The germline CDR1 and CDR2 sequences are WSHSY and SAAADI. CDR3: CASSDGLVRSYEQYF. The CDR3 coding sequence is TGCGCCAGCAGTGACGGTCTAGTAAGGTCCTACGAGCAGTACTTC.

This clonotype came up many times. CDR3: CASSRTSGGALEQFF. The DNA for the CDR3 is TGTGCCAGCAGCCGGACTAGCGGGGGGGCCCTTGAGCAGTTCTTC. V gene TRBV4-2 combines with J gene TRBJ2-1; 15 bases fit TRBD2. In germline, CDR1 is LGHNA, CDR2 YNFKEQ. Losses at the gene ends were 4 bases for V and 9 bases for J; bases not matched to a gene: 4. CDR3 size: 15 residues.

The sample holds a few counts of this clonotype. CDR3 in amino acids: CASSLSTGYYEQYF. The CDR3 region has the DNA TGTGCCAGCAGCCTCTCGACAGGGTACTACGAGCAGTACTTC. The chain uses TRBV7-9 and TRBJ2-7; 7 nucleotides agree with TRBD1. The germline V gene has CDR1 SEHNR and CDR2 FQNEAQ (reference sequence). Trimming cost V 5 bases and J 3 bases; bases outside gene matches: 7. The CDR3 has 14 residues. The whole variable domain, filled in from reference TRBV7-9 and TRBJ2-7, reads DTGVSQNPRHKITKRGQNVTFRCDPISEHNRLYWYRQTLGQGPEFLTYFQNEAQLEKSRLLSDRFSAERPKGSFSTLEIQRTEQGDSAMYLCASSLSTGYYEQYFGPGTRLTVT.

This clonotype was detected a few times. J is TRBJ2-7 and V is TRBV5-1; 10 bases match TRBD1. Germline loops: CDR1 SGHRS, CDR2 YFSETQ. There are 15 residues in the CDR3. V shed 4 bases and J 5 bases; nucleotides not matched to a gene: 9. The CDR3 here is CASSLGQGVAHEQYF. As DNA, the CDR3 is TGCGCCAGCAGCCTAGGACAGGGGGTGGCTCACGAGCAGTACTTC.

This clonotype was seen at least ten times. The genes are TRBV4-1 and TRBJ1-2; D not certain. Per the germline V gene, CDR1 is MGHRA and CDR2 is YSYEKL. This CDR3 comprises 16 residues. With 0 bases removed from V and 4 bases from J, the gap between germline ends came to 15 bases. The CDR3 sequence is CASSQDAVRNVYGYTF. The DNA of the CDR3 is TGCGCCAGCAGCCAAGACGCAGTTCGGAATGTCTATGGCTACACCTTC.

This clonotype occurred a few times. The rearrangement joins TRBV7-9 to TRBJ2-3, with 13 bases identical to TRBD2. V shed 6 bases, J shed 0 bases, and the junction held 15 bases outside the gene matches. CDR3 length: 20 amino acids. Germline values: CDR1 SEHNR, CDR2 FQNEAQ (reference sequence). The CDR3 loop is CASSFGLAGAAKSSTDTQYF. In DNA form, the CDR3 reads TGTGCCAGCAGTTTCGGACTAGCGGGAGCGGCCAAATCTAGCACAGATACGCAGTATTTT.

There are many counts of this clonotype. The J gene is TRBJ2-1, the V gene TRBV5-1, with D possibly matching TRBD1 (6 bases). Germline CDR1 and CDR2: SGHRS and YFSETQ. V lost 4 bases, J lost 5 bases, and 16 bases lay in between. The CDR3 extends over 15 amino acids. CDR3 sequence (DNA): TGCGCCAGCAGCAGAGACCCCGGACAGAACAATGAGCAGTTCTTC. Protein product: CASSRDPGQNNEQFF.